The source of this TCR beta chain is a study of T-cell reconstitution after alpha-beta-depleted transplantation in children. TCRbeta library construction was performed incorporating unique molecular identifiers. TCRdb passed the PCR reads through MiXCR, listing each CDR3 protein once. Altogether over 200,000 distinct CDR3 sequences are present, around 9.6% being singletons, with the ten largest covering 5% to 7%. Material: PBMCs from the stem cell graft donor, obtained from the stem cell graft. The clonotype was recovered from a human donor who donated a stem cell graft to a child with acute lymphoblastic leukemia.

CDR3 loop: CASGGDEQYF. Here the CDR3 DNA reads TGTGCCAGCGGGGGCGACGAGCAGTACTTC. The chain recombines TRBV2 with TRBJ2-7; TRBD1 might be the D (6 bases). Trimming pared 8 bases from V and 5 bases from J, leaving 7 bases between. This CDR3 contains 10 residues. Germline lookup yields CDR1 SNHLY and CDR2 FYNNEI.